This TCR beta chain was retrieved from a study of T cell responses to AZD1222 COVID-19 vaccine. Study context: Combined were second doses at about 4 or about 12 weeks. Study-wide results and limits: Following two doses of AZD1222, Spike-specific TCR breadth and depth rose. Clonal diversity may have been underestimated, and the donors were mostly white British, with more females than males.

Profiled with immunoSEQ multiplex PCR; TCRdb holds only in-frame clones, not every one. The profile shows roughly 72,000 clones, around 85% of them singletons. A word on this clone: The antigen is undetermined.

The CDR3 covers 14 residues. Germline V lookup: CDR1 LGHDT, CDR2 YNNKEL (reference sequence). Trimming pared 4 bases from V and 0 bases from J, leaving 7 bases between. The input for sequencing was peripheral blood, taken on day 0 of AZD1222 vaccination. J is TRBJ1-3 and V is TRBV3-1 (or the pseudogene TRBV3-2); D unresolved. The clonotype originates from an adult in good health. The CDR3 loop is CASSLTHSGNTIYF. The CDR3 region has the DNA TGTGCCAGCAGCCTTACACACTCTGGAAACACCATATATTTT.